Listed here are 3 T cell receptor beta chains from one sample, sequenced in a study of OX40 agonist ivuxolimab in advanced cancers. Sequencing used immunoSEQ multiplex PCR; TCRdb keeps in-frame clones, though not all of them. The sample shows roughly 50,000 clones, around 80% of them seen only once. Material: CD4+ or CD8+ T cells sorted from blood, obtained in a trial of the OX40 agonist ivuxolimab. The receptor source for this set is an adult with an advanced solid tumor such as melanoma, head and neck, liver or kidney cancer.

The chain combines TRBV7-6 with TRBJ1-5; no reliable D call. Germline CDR1 reads SGHVS; CDR2 reads FNYEAQ. Trimming cost V 1 base and J 2 bases, with 9 bases left between them. The CDR3 is made up of 15 amino acids. The CDR3 region has the DNA TGTGCCAGCAGCTTAGGGGGTTGGGGCAATCAGCCCCAGCATTTT. Translating it yields CASSLGGWGNQPQHF.

This clone was picked up a small number of times. The chain recombines TRBV10-3 with TRBJ1-2; TRBD1 agrees at 8 bases. Germline V gene data show CDR1 as ENHRY and CDR2 as SYGVKD. This CDR3 is built from 14 residues. The junction had 7 bases not matched to a gene; V was cut back by 7 bases and J by 3 bases. CDR3 amino acids: CAITEDRAYYGYTF. The DNA of the CDR3 is TGTGCCATCACGGAGGACAGGGCATACTATGGCTACACCTTC.

This sequence joins TRBV6-1 and TRBJ2-1; D is uncertain. Germline CDR1 and CDR2: MNHNS and SASEGT. The V gene lost 4 bases and the J gene lost 5 bases, with 6 bases spanning the gap. This CDR3 region has 12 residues. The CDR3 sequence: CASSVSNNEQFF. The CDR3 DNA is TGTGCCAGCAGTGTAAGCAACAATGAGCAGTTCTTC.